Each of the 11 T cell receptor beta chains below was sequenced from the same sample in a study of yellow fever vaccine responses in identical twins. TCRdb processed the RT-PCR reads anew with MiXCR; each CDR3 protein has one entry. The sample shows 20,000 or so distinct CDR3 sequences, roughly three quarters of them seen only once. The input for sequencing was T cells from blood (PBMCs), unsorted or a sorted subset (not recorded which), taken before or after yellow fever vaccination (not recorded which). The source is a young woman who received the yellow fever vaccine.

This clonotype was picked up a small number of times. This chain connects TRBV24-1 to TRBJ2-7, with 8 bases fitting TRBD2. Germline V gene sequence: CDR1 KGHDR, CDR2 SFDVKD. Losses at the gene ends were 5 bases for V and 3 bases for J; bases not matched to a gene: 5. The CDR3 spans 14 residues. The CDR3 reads CATSGGSGNYEQYF. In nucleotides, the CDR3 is TGTGCCACCAGTGGAGGTAGCGGGAACTACGAGCAGTACTTC.

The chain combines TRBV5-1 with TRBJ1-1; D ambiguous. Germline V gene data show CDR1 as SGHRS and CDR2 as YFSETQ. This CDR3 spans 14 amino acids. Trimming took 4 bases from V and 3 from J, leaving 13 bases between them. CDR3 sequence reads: CASSHRPADTEAFF. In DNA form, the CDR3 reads TGCGCCAGCAGCCACCGGCCGGCGGACACTGAAGCTTTCTTT.

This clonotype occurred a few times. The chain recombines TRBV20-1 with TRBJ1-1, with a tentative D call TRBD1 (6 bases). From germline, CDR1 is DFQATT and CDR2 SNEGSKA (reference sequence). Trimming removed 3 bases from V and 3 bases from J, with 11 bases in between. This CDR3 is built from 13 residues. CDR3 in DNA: TGCAGTGCTAGCGGGGGCGGGCACACTGAAGCTTTCTTT. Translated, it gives CSASGGGHTEAFF.

CDR3 loop: CASSPLVGSNTDTQYF. The CDR3 coding sequence is TGTGCCAGCTCACCACTTGTAGGATCGAACACAGATACGCAGTATTTT. V usage is TRBV18 and J usage is TRBJ2-3; no clear D. Germline values: CDR1 KGHSH, CDR2 LQKENI. There are 16 residues in the CDR3. V was trimmed by 1 base and J by 2 bases, leaving 13 bases between them.

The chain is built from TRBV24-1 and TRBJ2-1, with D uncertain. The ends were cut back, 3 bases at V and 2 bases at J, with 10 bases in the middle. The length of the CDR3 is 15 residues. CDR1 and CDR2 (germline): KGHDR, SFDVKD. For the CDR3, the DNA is TGTGCCACCAGTGATCCCTCCATCCCCTACAATGAGCAGTTCTTC. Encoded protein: CATSDPSIPYNEQFF.

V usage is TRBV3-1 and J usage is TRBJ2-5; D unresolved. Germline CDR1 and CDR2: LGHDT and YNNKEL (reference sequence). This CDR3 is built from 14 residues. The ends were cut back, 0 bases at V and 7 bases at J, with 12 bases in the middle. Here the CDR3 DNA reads TGTGCCAGCAGCCAAGAAGGAAGGAGTGGGACCCAGTACTTC. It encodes CASSQEGRSGTQYF.

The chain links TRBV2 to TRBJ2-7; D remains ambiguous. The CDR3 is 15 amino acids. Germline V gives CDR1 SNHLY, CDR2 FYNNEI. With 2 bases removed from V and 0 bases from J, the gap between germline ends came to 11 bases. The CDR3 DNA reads TGTGCCAGCAGTGAATTCCGTACAGCCTCCTACGAGCAGTACTTC. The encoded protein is CASSEFRTASYEQYF. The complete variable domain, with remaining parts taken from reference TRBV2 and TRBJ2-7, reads EPEVTQTPSHQVTQMGQEVILRCVPISNHLYFYWYRQILGQKVEFLVSFYNNEISEKSEIFDDQFSVERPDGSNFTLKIRSTKLEDSAMYFCASSEFRTASYEQYFGPGTRLTVT.

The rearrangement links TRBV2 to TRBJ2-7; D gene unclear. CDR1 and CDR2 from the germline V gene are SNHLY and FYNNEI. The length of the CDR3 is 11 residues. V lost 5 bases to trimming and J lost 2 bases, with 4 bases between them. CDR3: CASSLTYEQYF. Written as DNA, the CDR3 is TGTGCCAGCAGTTTGACCTACGAGCAGTACTTC. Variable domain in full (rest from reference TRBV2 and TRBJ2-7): EPEVTQTPSHQVTQMGQEVILRCVPISNHLYFYWYRQILGQKVEFLVSFYNNEISEKSEIFDDQFSVERPDGSNFTLKIRSTKLEDSAMYFCASSLTYEQYFGPGTRLTVT.

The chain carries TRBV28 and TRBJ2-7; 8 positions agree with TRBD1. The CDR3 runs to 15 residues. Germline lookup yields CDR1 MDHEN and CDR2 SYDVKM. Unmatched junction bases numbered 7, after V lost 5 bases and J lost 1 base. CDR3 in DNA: TGTGCCAGCAGTCAATTCGACAGGGGATCCTACGAGCAGTACTTC. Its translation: CASSQFDRGSYEQYF.

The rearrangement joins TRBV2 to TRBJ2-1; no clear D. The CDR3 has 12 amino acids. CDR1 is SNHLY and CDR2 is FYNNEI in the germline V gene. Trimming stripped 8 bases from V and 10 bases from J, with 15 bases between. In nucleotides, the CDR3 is TGTGCCAGCGAGGTCTTCCGCGACGAGCAGTTCTTC. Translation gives CASEVFRDEQFF.

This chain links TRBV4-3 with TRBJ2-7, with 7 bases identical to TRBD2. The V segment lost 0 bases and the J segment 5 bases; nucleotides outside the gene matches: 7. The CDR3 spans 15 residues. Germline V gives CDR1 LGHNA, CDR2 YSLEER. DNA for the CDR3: TGCGCCAGCAGCCAAGATTCCGTTGGGAGGGACGAGCAGTACTTC. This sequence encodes CASSQDSVGRDEQYF.